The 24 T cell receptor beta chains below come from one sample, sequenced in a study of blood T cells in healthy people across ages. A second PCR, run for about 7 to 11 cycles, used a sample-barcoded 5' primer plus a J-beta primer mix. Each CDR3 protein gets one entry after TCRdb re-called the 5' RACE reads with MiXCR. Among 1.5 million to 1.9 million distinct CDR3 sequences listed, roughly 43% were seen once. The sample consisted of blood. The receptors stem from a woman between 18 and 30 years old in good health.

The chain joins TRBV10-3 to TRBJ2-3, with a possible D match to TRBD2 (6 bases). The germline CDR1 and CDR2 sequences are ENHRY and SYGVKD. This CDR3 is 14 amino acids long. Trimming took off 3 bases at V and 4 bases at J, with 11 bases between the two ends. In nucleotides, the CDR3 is TGTGCCATCAGTGACGGTGGAGGGCCAGATACGCAGTATTTT. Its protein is CAISDGGGPDTQYF.

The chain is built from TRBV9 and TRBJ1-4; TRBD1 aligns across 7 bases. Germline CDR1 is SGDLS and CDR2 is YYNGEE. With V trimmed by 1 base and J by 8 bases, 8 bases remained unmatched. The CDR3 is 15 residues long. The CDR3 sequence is CASSVSSQGDEKLFF. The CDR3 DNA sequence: TGTGCCAGCAGCGTAAGCAGTCAGGGGGACGAAAAACTGTTTTTT.

CDR3 amino acids: CSAWTGVLNEKLFF. The CDR3 nucleotides read TGCAGTGCTTGGACAGGGGTCCTTAATGAAAAACTGTTTTTT. The gene calls are TRBV20-1 and TRBJ1-4; 9 bases align to TRBD1. J was trimmed by 4 bases and V by 5 bases; bases with no gene match: 5. The CDR3 sequence is 14 residues long. The germline CDR1 and CDR2 sequences are DFQATT and SNEGSKA (reference sequence).

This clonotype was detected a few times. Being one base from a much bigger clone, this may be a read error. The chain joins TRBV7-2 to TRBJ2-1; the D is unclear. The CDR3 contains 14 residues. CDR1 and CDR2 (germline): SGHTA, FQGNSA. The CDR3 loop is CAGSLANSYNEQFF. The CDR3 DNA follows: TGTGCCGGCAGCTTAGCCAACTCCTACAATGAGCAGTTCTTC.

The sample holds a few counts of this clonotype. The CDR3 region has the DNA TGCAGTGCTAGTACCGCCAGGGGAAACACCGGGGAGCTGTTTTTT. Protein product: CSASTARGNTGELFF. The chain recombines TRBV20-1 with TRBJ2-2; the D gene is possibly TRBD1 (6 bases). This CDR3 has 15 residues. Germline V gives CDR1 DFQATT, CDR2 SNEGSKA (reference sequence). V was trimmed by 3 bases and J by 2 bases, leaving 13 bases between them.

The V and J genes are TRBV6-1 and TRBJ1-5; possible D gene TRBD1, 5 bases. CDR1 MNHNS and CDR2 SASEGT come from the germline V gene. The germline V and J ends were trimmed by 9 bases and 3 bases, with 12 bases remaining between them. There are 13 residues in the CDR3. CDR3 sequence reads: CASLGTNNQPQHF. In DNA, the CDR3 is TGTGCCAGTCTCGGGACCAACAATCAGCCCCAGCATTTT.

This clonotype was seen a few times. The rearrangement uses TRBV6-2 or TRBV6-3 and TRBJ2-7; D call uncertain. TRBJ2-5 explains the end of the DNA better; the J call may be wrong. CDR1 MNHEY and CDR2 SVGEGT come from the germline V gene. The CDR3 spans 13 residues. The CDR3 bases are TGTGCCAGCAGCCCCCCCCCCGGGGAGACCCAGTACTTC. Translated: CASSPPPGETQYF.

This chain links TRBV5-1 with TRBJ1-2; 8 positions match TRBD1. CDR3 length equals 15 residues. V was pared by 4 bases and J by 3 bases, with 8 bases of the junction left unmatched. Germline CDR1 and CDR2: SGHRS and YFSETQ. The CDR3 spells CASSGWDRSYYGYTF. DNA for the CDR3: TGCGCCAGCAGCGGATGGGACAGGAGCTACTATGGCTACACCTTC.

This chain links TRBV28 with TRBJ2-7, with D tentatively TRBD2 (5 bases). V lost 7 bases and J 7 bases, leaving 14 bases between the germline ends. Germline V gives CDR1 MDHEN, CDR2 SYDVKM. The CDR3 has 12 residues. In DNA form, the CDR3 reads TGTGCCAGCACCACGCGGGCTGGTGAGCAGTACTTC. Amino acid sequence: CASTTRAGEQYF.

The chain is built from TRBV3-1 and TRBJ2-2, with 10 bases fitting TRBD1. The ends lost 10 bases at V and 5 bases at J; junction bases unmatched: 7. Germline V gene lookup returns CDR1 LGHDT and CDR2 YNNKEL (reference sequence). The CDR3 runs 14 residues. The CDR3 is CATRDRGVTGELFF. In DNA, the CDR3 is TGTGCCACCCGGGACAGGGGCGTAACCGGGGAGCTGTTTTTT.

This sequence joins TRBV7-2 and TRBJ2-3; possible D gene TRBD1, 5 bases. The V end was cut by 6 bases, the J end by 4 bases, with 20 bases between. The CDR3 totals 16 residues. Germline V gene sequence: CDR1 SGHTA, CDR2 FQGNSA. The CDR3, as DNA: TGTGCCAGCAGACCCCAGGGCGCAACCAGTCCAGATACGCAGTATTTT. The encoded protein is CASRPQGATSPDTQYF. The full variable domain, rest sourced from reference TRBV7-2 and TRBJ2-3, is GAGVSQSPSNKVTEKGKDVELRCDPISGHTALYWYRQSLGQGLEFLIYFQGNSAPDKSGLPSDRFSAERTGGSVSTLTIQRTQQEDSAVYLCASRPQGATSPDTQYFGPGTRLTVL.

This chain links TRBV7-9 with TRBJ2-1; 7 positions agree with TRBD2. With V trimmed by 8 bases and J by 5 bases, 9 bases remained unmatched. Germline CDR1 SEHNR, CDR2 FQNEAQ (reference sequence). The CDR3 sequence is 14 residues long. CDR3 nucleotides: TGTGCCAGCGGGGAGGGTCTTGGCCACAATGAGCAGTTCTTC. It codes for CASGEGLGHNEQFF.

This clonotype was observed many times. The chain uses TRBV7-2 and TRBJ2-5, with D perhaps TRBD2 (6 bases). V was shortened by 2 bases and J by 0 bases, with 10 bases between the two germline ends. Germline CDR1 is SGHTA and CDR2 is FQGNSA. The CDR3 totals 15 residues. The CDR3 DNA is TGTGCCAGCAGCTTAACTAGCCTATACCAAGAGACCCAGTACTTC. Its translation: CASSLTSLYQETQYF.

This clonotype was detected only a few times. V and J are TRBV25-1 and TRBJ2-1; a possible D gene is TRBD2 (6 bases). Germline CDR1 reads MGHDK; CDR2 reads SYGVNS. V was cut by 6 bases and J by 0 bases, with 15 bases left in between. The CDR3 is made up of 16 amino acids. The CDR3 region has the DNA TGTGCCAGCAGCTCGGGAGCGCCTAGCTCCTACAATGAGCAGTTCTTC. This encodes CASSSGAPSSYNEQFF.

The CDR3 DNA reads TGCAGCGTTGTCCCAGGGCTGAATACGCAGTATTTT. As protein: CSVVPGLNTQYF. The genes are TRBV29-1 and TRBJ2-3; possibly TRBD1 for D (5 bases). The CDR3 runs to 12 residues. Germline V gene lookup returns CDR1 SQVTM and CDR2 ANQGSEA. Trimming cost V 4 bases and J 7 bases, with 12 bases left between them.

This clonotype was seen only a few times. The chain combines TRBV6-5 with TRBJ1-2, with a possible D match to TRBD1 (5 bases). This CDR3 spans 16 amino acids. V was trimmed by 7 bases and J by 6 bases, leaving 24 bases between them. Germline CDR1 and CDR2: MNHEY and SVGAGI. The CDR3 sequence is CASNRRGGLIRDGYTF. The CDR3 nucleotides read TGTGCCAGCAATCGGCGCGGGGGTCTAATCCGCGATGGCTACACCTTC.

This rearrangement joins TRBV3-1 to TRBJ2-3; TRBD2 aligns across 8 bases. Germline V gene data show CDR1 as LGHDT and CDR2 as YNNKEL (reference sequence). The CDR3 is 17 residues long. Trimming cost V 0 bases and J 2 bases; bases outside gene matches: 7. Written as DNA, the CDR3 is TGTGCCAGCAGCCAAGATCAGGGCGGGGGGCCCACAGATACGCAGTATTTT. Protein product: CASSQDQGGGPTDTQYF.

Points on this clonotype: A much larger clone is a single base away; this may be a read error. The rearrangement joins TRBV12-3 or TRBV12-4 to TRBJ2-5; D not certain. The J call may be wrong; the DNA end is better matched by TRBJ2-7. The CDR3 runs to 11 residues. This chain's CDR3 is CANQKAGEQYF. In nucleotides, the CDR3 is TGTGCCAATCAAAAGGCAGGCGAGCAGTACTTC.

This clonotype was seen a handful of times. CDR3 amino acids: CATQDRESSYNEQFF. The CDR3 nucleotides are TGTGCCACCCAGGACAGGGAGAGCTCCTACAATGAGCAGTTCTTC. This chain links TRBV6-5 with TRBJ2-1, with TRBD1 identical over 8 bases. J gave up 0 bases and V 10 bases, and 8 bases lay outside the gene matches. Germline V gives CDR1 MNHEY, CDR2 SVGAGI. The length of the CDR3 is 15 residues.

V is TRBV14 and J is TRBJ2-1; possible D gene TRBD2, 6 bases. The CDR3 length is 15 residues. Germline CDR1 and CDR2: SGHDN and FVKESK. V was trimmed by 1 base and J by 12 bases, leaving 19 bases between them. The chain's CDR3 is CASSQGYSGGDGQFF. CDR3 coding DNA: TGTGCCAGCAGCCAAGGTTATTCCGGAGGGGATGGGCAGTTCTTC.

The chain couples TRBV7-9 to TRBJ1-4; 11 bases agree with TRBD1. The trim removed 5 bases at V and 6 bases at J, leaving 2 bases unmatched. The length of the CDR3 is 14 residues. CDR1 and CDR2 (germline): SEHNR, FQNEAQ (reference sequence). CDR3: CASSQGQGDEKLFF. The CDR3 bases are TGTGCCAGCAGCCAGGGACAGGGGGATGAAAAACTGTTTTTT.

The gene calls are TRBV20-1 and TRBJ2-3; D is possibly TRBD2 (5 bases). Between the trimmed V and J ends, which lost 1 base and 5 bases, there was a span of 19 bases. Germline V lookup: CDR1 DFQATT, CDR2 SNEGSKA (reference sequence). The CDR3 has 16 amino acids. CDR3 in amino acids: CSARAQQPFEGDTQYF. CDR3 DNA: TGCAGTGCTAGAGCGCAACAGCCGTTCGAGGGAGATACGCAGTATTTT.

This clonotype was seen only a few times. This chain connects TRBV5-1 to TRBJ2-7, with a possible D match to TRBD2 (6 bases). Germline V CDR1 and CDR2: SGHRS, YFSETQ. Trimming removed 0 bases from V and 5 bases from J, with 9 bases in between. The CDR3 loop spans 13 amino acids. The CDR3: CASSLGGNDEQYF. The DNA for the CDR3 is TGCGCCAGCAGCTTGGGCGGGAACGACGAGCAGTACTTC.

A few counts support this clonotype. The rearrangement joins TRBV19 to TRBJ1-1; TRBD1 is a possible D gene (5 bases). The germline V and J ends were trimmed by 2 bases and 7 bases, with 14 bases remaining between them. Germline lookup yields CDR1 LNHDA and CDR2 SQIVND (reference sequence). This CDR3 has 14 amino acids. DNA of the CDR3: TGTGCCAGTAGTATATCAGGGCAAGCCGGTGAAGCTTTCTTT. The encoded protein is CASSISGQAGEAFF.